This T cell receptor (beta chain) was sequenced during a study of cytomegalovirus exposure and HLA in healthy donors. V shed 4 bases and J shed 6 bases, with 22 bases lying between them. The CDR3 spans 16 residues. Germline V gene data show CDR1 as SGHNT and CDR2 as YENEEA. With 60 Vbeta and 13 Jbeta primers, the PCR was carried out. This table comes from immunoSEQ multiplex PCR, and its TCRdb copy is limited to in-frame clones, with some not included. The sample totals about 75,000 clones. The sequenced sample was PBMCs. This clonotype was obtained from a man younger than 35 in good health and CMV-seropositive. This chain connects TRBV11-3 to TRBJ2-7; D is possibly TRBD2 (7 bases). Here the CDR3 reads CASSSRPPGGGGEQYF. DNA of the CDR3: TGTGCCAGCAGCTCTCGCCCCCCAGGAGGGGGGGGCGAGCAGTACTTC. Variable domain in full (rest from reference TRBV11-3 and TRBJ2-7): EAGVVQSPRYKIIEKKQPVAFWCNPISGHNTLYWYLQNLGQGPELLIRYENEEAVDDSQLPKDRFSAERLKGVDSTLKIQPAELGDSAVYLCASSSRPPGGGGEQYFGPGTRLTVT.